Listed below are T cell receptor beta chains from one sample, sequenced in a study of T-cell reconstitution after alpha-beta-depleted transplantation in children. TCRdb independently ran MiXCR on the PCR reads; one entry per CDR3 protein. This table holds about 640,000 distinct CDR3 sequences, 16% found once. The material was PBMCs from the stem cell graft donor, obtained from the stem cell graft. These receptors were collected from a human donor who donated a stem cell graft to a child with acute myeloid leukemia. Both conserved end residues are part of each CDR3. The order of the fields is J gene, clone size, V gene, D gene, CDR3 DNA, CDR3 protein. D genes are given only for firm matches. Size is omitted from some rows. Given values are once, few, many or a class for expanded clones.

>TRBJ2-7|many|TRBV7-2|NA
TGTGCCAGCAGCTTACAGTTACGGAGTATCTACGAGCAGTACTTC
CASSLQLRSIYEQYF
>TRBJ1-6|NA|TRBV6-5|NA
TGTGCCAGCAGCCCCGGGGAGCACCACTTT
CASSPGEHHF
>TRBJ1-3|many|TRBV20-1|NA
TGCAGTGCTAGTGTATTCGGGGGCTCTGGAAACACCATATATTTT
CSASVFGGSGNTIYF
>TRBJ1-6|many|TRBV5-1|NA
TGCGCCAGCAGCTTGGTAGGCGCAGATCCACCCCTCCACTTT
CASSLVGADPPLHF
>TRBJ2-3|NA|TRBV9|TRBD2
TGTGCCAGCAGCGTAGGTGGGGGGGAGGATACGCAGTATTTT
CASSVGGGEDTQYF
>TRBJ2-2|NA|TRBV27|NA
TGTGCCAGCAGTTCCAGACAGGAAATTACCGGGGAGCTGTTTTTT
CASSSRQEITGELFF
>TRBJ1-1|NA|TRBV5-5|NA
TGTGCCAGCAGCTCGACAGATCTGAACACTGAAGCTTTCTTT
CASSSTDLNTEAFF
>TRBJ1-3|few|TRBV20-1|NA
TGCAGTGCTAGTAACCGCCAGGGCAGTGGAAACACCATATATTTT
CSASNRQGSGNTIYF
>TRBJ2-3|NA|TRBV28|NA
TGTGCCAGCACACCAGGGGGGTTAGGTACGCAGTATTTT
CASTPGGLGTQYF
>TRBJ1-2|NA|TRBV20-1|NA
TGCAGTGCCGGGGCCACGTATGGCTACACCTTC
CSAGATYGYTF
>TRBJ2-3|many|TRBV20-1|NA
TGCAGTGCTAGAGTGGGCTCAGGCACAGATACGCAGTATTTT
CSARVGSGTDTQYF
>TRBJ1-3|few|TRBV12-3/TRBV12-4|NA
TGTGCCAGCAGTCCCCTACAGGGAGTGTCTGGAAACACCATATATTTT
CASSPLQGVSGNTIYF
>TRBJ1-2|few|TRBV20-1|NA
TGCAGTGCTAGTAGGGCCGCTAACTATGGCTACACCTTC
CSASRAANYGYTF
>TRBJ1-6|NA|TRBV9|NA
TGTGCCAGCAGCGGCGGGTCCAGCTCCTATAATTCACCCCTCCACTTT
CASSGGSSSYNSPLHF
>TRBJ1-5|many|TRBV20-1|NA
TGCAGTGCCACAACCCGGACCGCATATCAGCCCCAGCATTTT
CSATTRTAYQPQHF
>TRBJ1-2|many|TRBV20-1|NA
TGCAGTGCTACATCTAGGAGGTCTTGGGACTATGGCTACACCTTC
CSATSRRSWDYGYTF
>TRBJ1-3|NA|TRBV4-1|NA
TGCGCCAGCAGCCATGGCATGACTGTAAAAAGCTCTGGAAACACCATATATTTT
CASSHGMTVKSSGNTIYF
>TRBJ2-5|NA|TRBV12-3/TRBV12-4|NA
TGTGCCAGCAGTTGGGCGGGTCAGCAAGAGACCCAGTACTTC
CASSWAGQQETQYF
>TRBJ2-5|many|TRBV20-1|TRBD2
TGCAGTGCTACCGGGGGGGCGGAGACCCAGTACTTC
CSATGGAETQYF
>TRBJ1-6|NA|TRBV13|NA
TGTGCCAGCAGCCAGGGACATCACAGAGCGCCTAATTCACCCCTCCACTTT
CASSQGHHRAPNSPLHF
>TRBJ1-6|NA|TRBV20-1|TRBD1
TGCAGTGCCGCCGGGACAGGGGGGTATAATTCACCCCTCCACTTT
CSAAGTGGYNSPLHF
>TRBJ1-4|few|TRBV12-3/TRBV12-4|NA
TGTGCCAGCAGGTTGGGCCTTGGGGAAAAACTGTTTTTT
CASRLGLGEKLFF
>TRBJ2-6|many|TRBV20-1|NA
TGCAGTGCTAGCTCTGGGGCCAACGTCCTGACTTTC
CSASSGANVLTF
>TRBJ2-5|NA|TRBV29-1|TRBD1
TGCAGCGTTGAAGTTCCGGGACAGGGAAGGGAGACCCAGTACTTC
CSVEVPGQGRETQYF